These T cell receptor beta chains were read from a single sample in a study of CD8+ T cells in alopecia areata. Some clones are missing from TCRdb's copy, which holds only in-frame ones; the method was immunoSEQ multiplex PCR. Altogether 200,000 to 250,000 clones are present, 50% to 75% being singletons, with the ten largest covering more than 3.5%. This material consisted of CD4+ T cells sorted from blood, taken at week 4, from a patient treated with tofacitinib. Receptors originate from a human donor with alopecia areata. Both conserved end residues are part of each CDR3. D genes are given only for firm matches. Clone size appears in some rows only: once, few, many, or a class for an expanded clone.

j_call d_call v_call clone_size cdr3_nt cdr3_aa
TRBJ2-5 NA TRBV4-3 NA TGCGCCAGCAGCCAAGAGCCGGGGAGACAAGAGACCCAGTACTTC CASSQEPGRQETQYF
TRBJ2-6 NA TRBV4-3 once TGCGCCAGCAGCCAAGATTCCAAGGGGACTGGGGCCAACGTCCTGACTTTC CASSQDSKGTGANVLTF
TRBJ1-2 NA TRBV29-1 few TGCAGCGTTGAAGAGTTCGTAAGGGTCTTCGATGGCTACACCTTC CSVEEFVRVFDGYTF
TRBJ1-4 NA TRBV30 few TGTGCCTGGAGTGTACTGGGGGGTGAAAAACTGTTTTTT CAWSVLGGEKLFF
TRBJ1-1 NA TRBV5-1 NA TGCGCCAGCAGCTTGGATGCCTGGAACACTGAAGCTTTCTTT CASSLDAWNTEAFF
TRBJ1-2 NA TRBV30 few TGTGCCTGGTTCGGAATAGGGCTTGGCCATGGCTACACCTTC CAWFGIGLGHGYTF
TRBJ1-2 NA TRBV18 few TGTGCCAGCTCACCGGATGGACAGAACTATGGCTACACCTTC CASSPDGQNYGYTF
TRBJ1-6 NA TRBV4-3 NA TGCGCCAGCAGCCAGCGCCCCTCGGGACCATCACCCCTCCACTTT CASSQRPSGPSPLHF
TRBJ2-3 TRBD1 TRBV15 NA TGTGCCACCGGACAGGGAAGCACAGATACGCAGTATTTT CATGQGSTDTQYF
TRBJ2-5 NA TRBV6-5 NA TGTGCCAGCAGTTACGGGGGGGCCTGGGAGACCCAGTACTTC CASSYGGAWETQYF
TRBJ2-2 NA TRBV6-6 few TGTGCCAGCAGTCTTAACACCGGGGAGCTGTTTTTT CASSLNTGELFF
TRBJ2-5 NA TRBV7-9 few TGTGCCAGCACCCCCCGAGGGGGGGTGACAGAGACCCAGTACTTC CASTPRGGVTETQYF
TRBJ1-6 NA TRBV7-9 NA TGTGCCAGCAGCGATCTTACGGAGTCACCCCTCCACTTT CASSDLTESPLHF
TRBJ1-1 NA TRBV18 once TGTGCCAGCTCACCAGGGCCTCACCTCGCCCCTTTCTTT CASSPGPHLAPFF
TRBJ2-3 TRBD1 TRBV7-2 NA TGTGCCAGCCCCGGTCGGGCAGGGGGACACCTCACAGATACGCAGTATTTT CASPGRAGGHLTDTQYF
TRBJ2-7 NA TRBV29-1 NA TGCAGCGTTTCGACAGGCGTCTCCTACGAGCAGTACTTC CSVSTGVSYEQYF
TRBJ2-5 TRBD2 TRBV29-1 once TGCAGCGTTGACGAGGGACTAGCGGGGGCGACCCAGTACTTC CSVDEGLAGATQYF
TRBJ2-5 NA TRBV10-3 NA TGTGCCATCAAGGGGAGCGGGGAGACCCAGTACTTC CAIKGSGETQYF
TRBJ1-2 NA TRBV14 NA TGTGCCAGCAGCCAGCTCCGGGACACCAAGAACTATGGCTACACCTTC CASSQLRDTKNYGYTF
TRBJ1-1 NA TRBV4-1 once TGCGCCAGCAGCCAAGGGGCAGGGGTAGGGGAAGCTTTCTTT CASSQGAGVGEAFF